The rows below give T cell receptor beta chains drawn from one sample of a study of control samples from healthy donors and cancer patients. TCRdb keeps only in-frame clones here, not all; method: immunoSEQ multiplex PCR. The sample carries about 130,000 clones, about 92% recorded once. The sequencing sample was made of PBMCs. Every receptor here comes from an elderly man with head and neck cancer. The CDR3 runs from the conserved cysteine through the conserved F or W.

j_call: TRBJ1-2
v_call: TRBV28
cdr3_aa: CASSTGTANYGYTF

j_call: TRBJ2-7
v_call: TRBV19
cdr3_aa: CASSILYARGRNEQYF

j_call: TRBJ1-3
v_call: TRBV27
cdr3_aa: CASSLSSGSGNTIYF

j_call: TRBJ2-1
v_call: TRBV27
cdr3_aa: CASSLKSGPYNEQFF

j_call: TRBJ2-5
v_call: TRBV9
cdr3_aa: CASSVLTGGPETQYF

j_call: TRBJ2-5
v_call: TRBV11-2
cdr3_aa: CASSLRVETQYF

j_call: TRBJ2-3
v_call: TRBV21-1
cdr3_aa: CASSKSDSGGGADTQYF

j_call: TRBJ1-5
v_call: TRBV7-2
cdr3_aa: CASSLPGQGAGQPQHF

j_call: TRBJ2-3
v_call: TRBV7-9
cdr3_aa: CASSPQTLTGGTDTQYF

j_call: TRBJ1-1
v_call: TRBV19
cdr3_aa: CASSMFDLGTEAFF

j_call: TRBJ2-7
v_call: TRBV7-9
cdr3_aa: CASSPQDRGPSYEQYF

j_call: TRBJ1-2
v_call: TRBV5-1
cdr3_aa: CASSPEATGSVYGYTF

j_call: TRBJ1-2
v_call: TRBV10-2
cdr3_aa: CASRSGQGADGYTF

j_call: TRBJ1-1
v_call: TRBV6-5
cdr3_aa: CASSYSSQWYFGAFF

j_call: TRBJ2-5
v_call: TRBV5-4
cdr3_aa: CASSSKEGVLETQYF